This T cell receptor beta chain stems from a study of Graves' ophthalmopathy and Graves' hyperthyroidism. Using RNA transcripts, the TCR beta CDR3 regions were amplified. In the first round, RT-PCR was carried out with HTBI primers, and a multiplex PCR formed the second round. TCRdb re-called the multiplex PCR reads with MiXCR, one entry per CDR3 protein. The sample lists hundreds of thousands of distinct CDR3 sequences, over 40% occurring once. CDR3 length: 14 residues. Trimming removed 1 base from V and 8 bases from J, with 14 bases in between. CDR1 and CDR2 (germline): SGHTA, FQGNSA. The TCR sequence derives from an adult man with Graves' ophthalmopathy. This chain connects TRBV7-2 to TRBJ1-2, with a tentative D call TRBD1 (6 bases). The specimen was peripheral blood. CDR3 bases: TGTGCCAGCAGCTTAGGTCAGGGGAGTGGAGGCTACACCTTC. It codes for CASSLGQGSGGYTF.